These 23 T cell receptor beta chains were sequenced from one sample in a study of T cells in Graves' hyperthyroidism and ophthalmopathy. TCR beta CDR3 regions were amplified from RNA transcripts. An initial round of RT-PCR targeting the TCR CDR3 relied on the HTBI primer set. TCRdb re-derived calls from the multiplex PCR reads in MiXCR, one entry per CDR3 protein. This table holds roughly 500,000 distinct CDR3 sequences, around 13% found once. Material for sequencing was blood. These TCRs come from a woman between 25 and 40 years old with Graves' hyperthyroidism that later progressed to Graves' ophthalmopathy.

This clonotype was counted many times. In nucleotides, the CDR3 is TGTGCCAGCAGCCAAATGGCTGCCGGACAGGGTCCCTACAATGAGCAGTTCTTC. Protein sequence: CASSQMAAGQGPYNEQFF. The V call is TRBV14, the J call TRBJ2-1; TRBD1 matches 8 bases. V lost 2 bases and J lost 2; bases outside the gene matches: 11. The V gene's germline CDR1 is SGHDN and CDR2 FVKESK. The CDR3 length is 18 residues.

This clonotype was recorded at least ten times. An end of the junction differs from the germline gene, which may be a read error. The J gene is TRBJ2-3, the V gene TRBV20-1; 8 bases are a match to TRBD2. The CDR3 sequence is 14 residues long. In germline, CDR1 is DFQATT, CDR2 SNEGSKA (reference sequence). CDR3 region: CSARAGVGTDTQYF. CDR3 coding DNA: TGCAGTGCAAGAGCGGGAGTCGGCACAGATACGCAGTATTTT.

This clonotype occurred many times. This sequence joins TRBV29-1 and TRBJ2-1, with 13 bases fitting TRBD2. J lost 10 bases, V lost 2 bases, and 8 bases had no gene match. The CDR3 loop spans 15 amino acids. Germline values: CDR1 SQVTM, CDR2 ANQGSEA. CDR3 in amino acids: CSVERGLAGVGEQFF. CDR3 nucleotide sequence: TGCAGCGTTGAACGCGGACTAGCGGGAGTCGGCGAGCAGTTCTTC.

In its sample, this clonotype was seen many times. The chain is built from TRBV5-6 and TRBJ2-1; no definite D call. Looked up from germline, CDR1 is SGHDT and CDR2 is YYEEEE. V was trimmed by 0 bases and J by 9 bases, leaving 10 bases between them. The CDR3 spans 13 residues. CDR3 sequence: CASSLVLEREQFF. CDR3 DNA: TGTGCCAGCAGCTTGGTGCTAGAACGTGAGCAGTTCTTC.

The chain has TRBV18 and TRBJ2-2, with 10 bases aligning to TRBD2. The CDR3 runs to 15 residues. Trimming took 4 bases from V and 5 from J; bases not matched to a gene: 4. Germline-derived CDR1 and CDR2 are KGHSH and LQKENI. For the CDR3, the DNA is TGTGCCAGCTCACGGGATAGCGGGAGGACCGGGGAGCTGTTTTTT. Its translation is CASSRDSGRTGELFF.

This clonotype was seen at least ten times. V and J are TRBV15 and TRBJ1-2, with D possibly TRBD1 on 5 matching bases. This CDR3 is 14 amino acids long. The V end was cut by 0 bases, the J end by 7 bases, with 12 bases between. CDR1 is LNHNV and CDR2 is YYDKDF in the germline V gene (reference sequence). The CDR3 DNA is TGTGCCACCAGCAGAGAGGGCGGGGCTTTTGGCTACACCTTC. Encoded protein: CATSREGGAFGYTF.

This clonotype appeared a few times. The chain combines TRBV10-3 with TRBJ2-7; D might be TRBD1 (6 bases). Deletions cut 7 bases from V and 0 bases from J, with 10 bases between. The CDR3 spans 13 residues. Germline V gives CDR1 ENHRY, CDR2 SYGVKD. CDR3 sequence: CAITTGSSYEQYF. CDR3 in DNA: TGTGCCATCACGACAGGCAGCTCCTACGAGCAGTACTTC.

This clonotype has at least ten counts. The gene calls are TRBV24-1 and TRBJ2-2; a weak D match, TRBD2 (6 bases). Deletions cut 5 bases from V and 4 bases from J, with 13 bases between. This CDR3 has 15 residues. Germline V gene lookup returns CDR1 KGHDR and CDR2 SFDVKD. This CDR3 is CATSGGGTGTGELFF. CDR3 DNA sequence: TGTGCCACCAGTGGAGGAGGGACGGGCACCGGGGAGCTGTTTTTT.

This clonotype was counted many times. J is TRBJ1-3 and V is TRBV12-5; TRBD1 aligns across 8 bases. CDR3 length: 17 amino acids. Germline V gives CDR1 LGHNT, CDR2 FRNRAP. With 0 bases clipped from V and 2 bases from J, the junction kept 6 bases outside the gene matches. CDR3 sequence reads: CASGLVVQQGAGNTIYF. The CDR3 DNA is TGTGCTAGTGGTTTGGTCGTCCAACAGGGGGCTGGAAACACCATATATTTT.

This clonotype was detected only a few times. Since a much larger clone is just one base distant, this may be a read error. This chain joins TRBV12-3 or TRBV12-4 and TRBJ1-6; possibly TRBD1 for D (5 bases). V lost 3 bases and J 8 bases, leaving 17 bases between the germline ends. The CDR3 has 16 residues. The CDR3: CASSLNNRGGDSPLHF. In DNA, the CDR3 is TGTGCCAGCAGTTTGAATAATCGGGGGGGGGATTCACCCCTCCACTTT.

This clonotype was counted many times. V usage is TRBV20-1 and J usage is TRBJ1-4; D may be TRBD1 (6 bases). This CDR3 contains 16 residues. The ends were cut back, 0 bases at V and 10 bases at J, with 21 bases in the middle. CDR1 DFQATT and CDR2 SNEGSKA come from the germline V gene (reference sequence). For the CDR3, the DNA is TGCAGTGCTAGAGAAGGATTTATGGGGGCTACTTTAAAACTGTTTTTT. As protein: CSAREGFMGATLKLFF.

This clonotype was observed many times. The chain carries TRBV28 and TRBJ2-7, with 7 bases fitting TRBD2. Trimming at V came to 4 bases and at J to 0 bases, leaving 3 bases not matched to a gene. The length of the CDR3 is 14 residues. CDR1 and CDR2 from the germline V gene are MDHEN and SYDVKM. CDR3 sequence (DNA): TGTGCCAGCAGTTCTAGCGGCGGCTCCTACGAGCAGTACTTC. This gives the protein CASSSSGGSYEQYF.

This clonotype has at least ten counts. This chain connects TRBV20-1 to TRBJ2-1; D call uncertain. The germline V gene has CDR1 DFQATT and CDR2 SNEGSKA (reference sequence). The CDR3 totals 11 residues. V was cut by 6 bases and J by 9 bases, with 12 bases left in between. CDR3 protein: CSALRASEQFF. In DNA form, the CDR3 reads TGCAGTGCCCTCCGGGCGAGTGAGCAGTTCTTC.

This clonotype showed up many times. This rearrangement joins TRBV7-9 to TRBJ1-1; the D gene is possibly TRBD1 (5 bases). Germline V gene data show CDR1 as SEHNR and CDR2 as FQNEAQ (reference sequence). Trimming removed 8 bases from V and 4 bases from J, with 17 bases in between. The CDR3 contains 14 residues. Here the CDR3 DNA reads TGTGCCAGCGGCAGGGTAGAGGGAAGCACTGAAGCTTTCTTT. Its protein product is CASGRVEGSTEAFF.

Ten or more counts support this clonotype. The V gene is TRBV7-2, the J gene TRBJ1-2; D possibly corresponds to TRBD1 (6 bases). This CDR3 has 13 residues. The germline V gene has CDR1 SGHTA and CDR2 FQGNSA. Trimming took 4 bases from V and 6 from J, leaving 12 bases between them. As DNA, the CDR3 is TGTGCCAGCAGCTCCTACAGGGACGATGGCTACACCTTC. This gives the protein CASSSYRDDGYTF.

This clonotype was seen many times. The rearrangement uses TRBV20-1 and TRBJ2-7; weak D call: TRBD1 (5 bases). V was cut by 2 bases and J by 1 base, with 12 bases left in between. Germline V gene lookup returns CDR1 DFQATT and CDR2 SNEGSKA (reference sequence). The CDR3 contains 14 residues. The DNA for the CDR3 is TGCAGTGCTAGACCGATGGACATTTCCTACGAGCAGTACTTC. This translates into CSARPMDISYEQYF.

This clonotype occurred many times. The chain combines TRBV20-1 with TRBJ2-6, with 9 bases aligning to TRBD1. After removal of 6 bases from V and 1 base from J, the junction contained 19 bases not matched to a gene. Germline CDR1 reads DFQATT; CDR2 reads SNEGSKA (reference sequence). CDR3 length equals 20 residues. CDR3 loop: CSAPSFPGQGRRSGANVLTF. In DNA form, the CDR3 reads TGCAGTGCCCCTAGTTTCCCGGGACAGGGCCGACGTTCTGGGGCCAACGTCCTGACTTTC.

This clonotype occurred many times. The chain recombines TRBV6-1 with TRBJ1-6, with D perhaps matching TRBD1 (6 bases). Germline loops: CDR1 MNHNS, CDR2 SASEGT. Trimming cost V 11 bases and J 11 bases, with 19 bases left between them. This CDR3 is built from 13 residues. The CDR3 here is CAGRDTKLTPLHF. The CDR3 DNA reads TGTGCCGGCCGGGACACGAAATTAACACCCCTCCACTTT.

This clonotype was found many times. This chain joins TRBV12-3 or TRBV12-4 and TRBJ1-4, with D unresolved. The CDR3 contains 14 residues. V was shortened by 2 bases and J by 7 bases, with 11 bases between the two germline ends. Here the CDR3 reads CASSLLTSREKLFF. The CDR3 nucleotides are TGTGCCAGCAGTTTACTGACTAGCCGTGAAAAACTGTTTTTT.

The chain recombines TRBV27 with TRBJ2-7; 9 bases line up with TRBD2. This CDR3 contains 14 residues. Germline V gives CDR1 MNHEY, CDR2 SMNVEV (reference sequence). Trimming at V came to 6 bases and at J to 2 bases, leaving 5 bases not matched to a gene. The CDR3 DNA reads TGTGCCAGCAGCTCGGGACTAGCTGCCTACGAGCAGTACTTC. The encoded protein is CASSSGLAAYEQYF.

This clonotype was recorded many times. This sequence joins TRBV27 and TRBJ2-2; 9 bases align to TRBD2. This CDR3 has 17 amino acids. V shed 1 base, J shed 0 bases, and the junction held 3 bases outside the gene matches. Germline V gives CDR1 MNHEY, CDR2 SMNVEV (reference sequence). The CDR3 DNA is TGTGCCAGCAGTTTATTAGCGGGAGCAGCGAACACCGGGGAGCTGTTTTTT. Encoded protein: CASSLLAGAANTGELFF.

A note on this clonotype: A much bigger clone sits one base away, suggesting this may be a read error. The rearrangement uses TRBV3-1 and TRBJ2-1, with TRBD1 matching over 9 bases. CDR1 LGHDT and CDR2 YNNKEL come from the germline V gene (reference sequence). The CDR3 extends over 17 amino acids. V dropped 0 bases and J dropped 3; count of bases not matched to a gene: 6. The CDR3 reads CASSQDGSGQGYNEQFF. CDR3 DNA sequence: TGTGCCAGCAGCCAAGACGGATCGGGACAGGGCTACAATGAGCAGTTCTTC.

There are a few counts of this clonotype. CDR3 in DNA: TGTGCCAGCATGGCCAGCGGGAGTGGGAACACCGGGGAGCTGTTTTTT. It translates to CASMASGSGNTGELFF. The J gene is TRBJ2-2, the V gene TRBV7-6, with 8 bases identical to TRBD2. The CDR3 totals 16 residues. Trimming at V came to 7 bases and at J to 1 base, leaving 8 bases not matched to a gene. Germline V gene lookup returns CDR1 SGHVS and CDR2 FNYEAQ.